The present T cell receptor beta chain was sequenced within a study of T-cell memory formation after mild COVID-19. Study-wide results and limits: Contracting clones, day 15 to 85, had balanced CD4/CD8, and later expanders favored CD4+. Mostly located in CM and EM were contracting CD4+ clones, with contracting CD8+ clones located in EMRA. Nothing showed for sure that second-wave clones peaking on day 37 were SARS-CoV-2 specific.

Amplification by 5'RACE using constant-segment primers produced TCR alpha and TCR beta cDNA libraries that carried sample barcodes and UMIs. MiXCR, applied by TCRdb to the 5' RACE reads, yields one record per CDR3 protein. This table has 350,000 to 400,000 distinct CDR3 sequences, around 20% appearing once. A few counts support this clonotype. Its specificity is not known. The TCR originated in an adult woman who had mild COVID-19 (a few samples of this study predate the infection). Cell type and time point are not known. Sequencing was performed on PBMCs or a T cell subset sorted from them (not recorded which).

The CDR3 sequence: CASRADRLNTEAFF. CDR3 nucleotide sequence: TGTGCCAGCAGAGCCGACAGGTTGAACACTGAAGCTTTCTTT. V gene TRBV2 combines with J gene TRBJ1-1, with TRBD1 as a possible D gene (6 bases). The germline V and J ends were trimmed by 6 bases and 0 bases, with 11 bases remaining between them. The CDR3 loop spans 14 amino acids. The V gene's germline CDR1 is SNHLY and CDR2 FYNNEI.